The 10 T cell receptor beta chains below come from one sample, sequenced in a study of beta chain features in type 1 diabetes. Expressed TCRB transcripts were sequenced because the entire RNA isolate underwent reverse transcription. Using immunoSEQ multiplex PCR, the repertoire was profiled, and TCRdb retains in-frame clones only, with some absent. The table lists 250,000 to 400,000 clones, around 15% of them singletons. The sample was central memory CD4+ T cells from blood. The receptors were sampled from a man aged 30-40 years in good health.

This clone was seen a few times. V gene TRBV19 combines with J gene TRBJ2-4; TRBD1 matches 7 bases. The CDR3 consists of 16 residues. With V trimmed by 4 bases and J by 0 bases, 6 bases remained unmatched. Germline-derived CDR1 and CDR2 are LNHDA and SQIVND (reference sequence). CDR3 loop: CASSSGQAIAKNIQYF. CDR3 coding DNA: TGTGCCAGTAGTAGCGGACAGGCGATAGCCAAAAACATTCAGTACTTC.

This clone appeared a few times. In the same sample, other DNA sequences code for this CDR3. V and J are TRBV11-3 and TRBJ2-1, with a weak D call TRBD2 (5 bases). The V gene lost 1 base and the J gene lost 5 bases, with 9 bases spanning the gap. CDR3 length: 14 amino acids. From germline, CDR1 is SGHNT and CDR2 YENEEA. The DNA of the CDR3 is TGTGCCAGCAGCTTAGGGCGGGCTAACAATGAGCAGTTCTTC. Translated: CASSLGRANNEQFF.

The genes are TRBV2 and TRBJ1-2; maybe TRBD1 (6 bases). Between the trimmed V and J ends, which lost 5 bases and 4 bases, there was a span of 17 bases. This CDR3 comprises 15 residues. Germline CDR1 and CDR2: SNHLY and FYNNEI. The DNA for the CDR3 is TGTGCCAGCAGTTCGTTGGGGGGCGGAGGCTATGGCTACACCTTC. It codes for CASSSLGGGGYGYTF.

The sample holds many counts of this clone. The rearrangement uses TRBV18 and TRBJ2-3; D gene ambiguous. This CDR3 has 14 residues. In germline, CDR1 is KGHSH, CDR2 LQKENI. Trimming shortened V by 2 bases and J by 2 bases, and 8 bases separated the two germline ends. The CDR3 DNA reads as TGTGCCAGCTCACCAAACCCAAACACAGATACGCAGTATTTT. It is translated as CASSPNPNTDTQYF.

The chain is built from TRBV5-1 and TRBJ1-4, with 9 bases that match TRBD1. The V gene end was trimmed by 4 bases and the J gene end by 7 bases; junction bases not matched to a gene: 14. Germline V gene lookup returns CDR1 SGHRS and CDR2 YFSETQ. The CDR3 is 17 amino acids. The CDR3 sequence: CASSPSPLTGGGEKLFF. The CDR3 nucleotides are TGCGCCAGCAGCCCGTCCCCCTTAACAGGGGGCGGTGAAAAACTGTTTTTT.

This clone was found a few times. The gene calls are TRBV5-4 and TRBJ1-1, with D uncertain. Trimming cost V 2 bases and J 4 bases, with 3 bases left between them. Germline V gene data show CDR1 as SGHNT and CDR2 as YYREEE (reference sequence). The CDR3 runs 11 residues. CDR3 amino acids: CASSFITEAFF. The CDR3 DNA is TGTGCCAGCAGCTTTATCACTGAAGCTTTCTTT.

This chain uses TRBV19 with TRBJ2-7; TRBD1 is a possible D gene (7 bases). V shed 2 bases and J shed 4 bases, with 9 bases lying between them. This CDR3 has 13 residues. Germline CDR1 reads LNHDA; CDR2 reads SQIVND (reference sequence). For the CDR3, the DNA is TGTGCCAGTAGTATACCAGGGGGGTACGAGCAGTACTTC. This codes for CASSIPGGYEQYF.

This chain links TRBV9 with TRBJ2-7; 8 bases align to TRBD1. The CDR3 has 12 residues. V shed 7 bases, J shed 3 bases, and the junction held 3 bases outside the gene matches. In germline, CDR1 is SGDLS, CDR2 YYNGEE. CDR3: CASGQGSYEQYF. CDR3 coding DNA: TGTGCCAGCGGACAGGGAAGCTACGAGCAGTACTTC.

This clone turned up a few times. V usage is TRBV5-1 and J usage is TRBJ2-2; the match to TRBD2 covers 8 bases. V was clipped by 4 bases and J by 0 bases; unmatched bases: 2. The germline gives CDR1 SGHRS, CDR2 YFSETQ. The CDR3 sequence is 15 residues long. The CDR3 here is CASSAGLANTGELFF. CDR3 in DNA: TGCGCCAGCAGCGCGGGACTAGCGAACACCGGGGAGCTGTTTTTT.

Only a few counts were recorded for this clone. The J gene is TRBJ2-7, the V gene TRBV9; either TRBD1 or TRBD2 may fit D (5 bases each). Looked up from germline, CDR1 is SGDLS and CDR2 is YYNGEE. V dropped 4 bases and J dropped 0 bases, with 17 bases sitting between them. The CDR3 sequence is 16 residues long. As DNA, the CDR3 is TGTGCCAGCAGCCACACGGGGACGTCGAGCTCCTACGAGCAGTACTTC. It encodes CASSHTGTSSSYEQYF. Full variable domain (remainder filled in from reference TRBV9 and TRBJ2-7): DSGVTQTPKHLITATGQRVTLRCSPRSGDLSVYWYQQSLDQGLQFLIQYYNGEERAKGNILERFSAQQFPDLHSELNLSSLELGDSALYFCASSHTGTSSSYEQYFGPGTRLTVT.